Below are 28 T cell receptor beta chains sequenced from a single sample in a study of T cell responses to AZD1222 COVID-19 vaccine. Produced via immunoSEQ multiplex PCR; TCRdb's table is partial and in-frame only. The repertoire consists of about 86,000 clones, with approximately 90% occurring once and the leading ten covering about 5.2%. The specimen comprised peripheral blood, sampled 28 days after the second AZD1222 dose. The receptors derive from an adult who received the AZD1222 COVID-19 vaccine.

The chain carries TRBV19 and TRBJ2-2, with no clear D. Germline CDR1 and CDR2: LNHDA and SQIVND (reference sequence). CDR3 length: 15 residues. V was shortened by 3 bases and J by 2 bases, with 10 bases between the two germline ends. The CDR3 DNA reads as TGTGCCAGTAGTATTTGGTATACTAACACCGGGGAGCTGTTTTTT. Its translation is CASSIWYTNTGELFF.

This sequence joins TRBV27 and TRBJ1-1; 9 nucleotides line up with TRBD1. CDR1 is MNHEY and CDR2 is SMNVEV in the germline V gene (reference sequence). Unmatched junction bases numbered 12, after V lost 5 bases and J lost 2 bases. CDR3 length: 17 amino acids. Here the CDR3 reads CASSPSPGTGINTEAFF. CDR3 coding DNA: TGTGCCAGCAGTCCCAGTCCCGGGACAGGGATCAACACTGAAGCTTTCTTT.

This clone was detected once. The genes are TRBV27 and TRBJ1-5, with a possible D match to TRBD1 (6 bases). Germline V gives CDR1 MNHEY, CDR2 SMNVEV (reference sequence). V was cut by 3 bases and J by 5 bases, with 8 bases left in between. This CDR3 contains 13 residues. The CDR3 region is CASSLGGDQPQHF. The CDR3 region has the DNA TGTGCCAGCAGTTTGGGGGGCGATCAGCCCCAGCATTTT.

The gene calls are TRBV5-4 and TRBJ2-2; no clear D. This CDR3 spans 13 amino acids. Germline loops: CDR1 SGHNT, CDR2 YYREEE (reference sequence). V gave up 4 bases and J gave up 3 bases, with 7 bases separating them. The CDR3 nucleotides are TGTGCCAGCAGCCCCGCCGACACCGGGGAGCTGTTTTTT. This gives the protein CASSPADTGELFF.

The chain links TRBV5-4 to TRBJ2-6; D is undetermined. The V gene lost 5 bases and the J gene lost 1 base, with 7 bases spanning the gap. The CDR3 consists of 14 residues. Germline assignment: CDR1 SGHNT and CDR2 YYREEE (reference sequence). The CDR3 DNA follows: TGTGCCAGCAGAACGCCGTCTGGGGCCAACGTCCTGACTTTC. It yields the protein CASRTPSGANVLTF.

The genes are TRBV7-8 and TRBJ2-5, with a tentative D call TRBD1 (6 bases). With 5 bases removed from V and 4 bases from J, the gap between germline ends came to 17 bases. CDR3 length: 15 residues. Germline loops: CDR1 SGHVS, CDR2 FQNEAQ. The chain's CDR3 is CASSPYRVRIETQYF. CDR3 coding DNA: TGTGCCAGCAGCCCATACAGGGTCCGGATAGAGACCCAGTACTTC.

The CDR3 is CASSPGMGYKEQYF. The CDR3 bases are TGTGCCAGCAGCCCCGGAATGGGGTATAAAGAGCAGTACTTC. V usage is TRBV7-9 and J usage is TRBJ2-7; D unresolved. Trimming took off 5 bases at V and 7 bases at J, with 18 bases between the two ends. Germline V CDR1 and CDR2: SEHNR, FQNEAQ (reference sequence). CDR3 length: 14 amino acids. Together with reference TRBV7-9 and TRBJ2-7, the CDR3 gives the full variable domain: DTGVSQNPRHKITKRGQNVTFRCDPISEHNRLYWYRQTLGQGPEFLTYFQNEAQLEKSRLLSDRFSAERPKGSFSTLEIQRTEQGDSAMYLCASSPGMGYKEQYFGPGTRLTVT.

The chain has TRBV2 and TRBJ2-7; possibly TRBD1 for D (6 bases). This CDR3 is 13 amino acids long. Germline assignment: CDR1 SNHLY and CDR2 FYNNEI. The V and J ends lost 6 bases and 6 bases respectively, with 15 bases between them. CDR3 sequence: CASSPTGFGEQYF. DNA of the CDR3: TGTGCCAGCAGCCCTACAGGGTTCGGCGAGCAGTACTTC.

V usage is TRBV30 and J usage is TRBJ1-1; the D is unclear. The CDR3 is 15 amino acids. Germline CDR1 GTSNPN, CDR2 SVGIG (reference sequence). Trimming took 2 bases from V and 0 from J, leaving 13 bases between them. As DNA, the CDR3 is TGTGCCTGGAGTATCGGAATGGGATTGAACACTGAAGCTTTCTTT. Its translation is CAWSIGMGLNTEAFF.

The chain has TRBV6-2 or TRBV6-3 and TRBJ2-1; D is unclear. The CDR3 is 15 residues long. Germline V gives CDR1 MNHEY, CDR2 SVGEGT. The V end lost 6 bases, the J end lost 3 bases, and 15 bases lay between the germline ends. As DNA, the CDR3 is TGTGCCAGCAGCCGCGGTGAACCCATCTACAATGAGCAGTTCTTC. As protein: CASSRGEPIYNEQFF.

The chain recombines TRBV24-1 with TRBJ1-5, with 12 bases lining up with TRBD1. Trimming cost V 3 bases and J 5 bases; bases outside gene matches: 4. The V gene's germline CDR1 is KGHDR and CDR2 SFDVKD. The CDR3 contains 16 residues. CDR3 DNA sequence: TGTGCCACCAGTGATCCCGGGACAGGGGGCGATCAGCCCCAGCATTTT. It encodes CATSDPGTGGDQPQHF.

This chain connects TRBV27 to TRBJ1-3; D is possibly TRBD1 (6 bases). The germline V and J ends were trimmed by 6 bases and 0 bases, with 15 bases remaining between them. From germline, CDR1 is MNHEY and CDR2 SMNVEV (reference sequence). This CDR3 region has 16 residues. For the CDR3, the DNA is TGTGCCAGCAGCCGAACCCAGGGGAGCTCTGGAAACACCATATATTTT. Its translation: CASSRTQGSSGNTIYF.

This CDR3 reads CASSLAGGNSPLHF. Here the CDR3 DNA reads TGTGCCAGCAGCTTAGCCGGGGGTAATTCACCCCTCCACTTT. The chain employs TRBV7-6 and TRBJ1-6; D perhaps matches TRBD1 (5 bases). This CDR3 comprises 14 residues. Germline lookup yields CDR1 SGHVS and CDR2 FNYEAQ. V lost 0 bases, J lost 6 bases, and 6 bases lay in between.

The chain couples TRBV18 to TRBJ1-2; perhaps TRBD1 as D (5 bases). The CDR3 length is 13 residues. V was trimmed by 3 bases and J by 4 bases, leaving 9 bases between them. Germline V gene sequence: CDR1 KGHSH, CDR2 LQKENI. CDR3 protein: CASSPDRTYGYTF. CDR3 nucleotide sequence: TGTGCCAGCTCACCCGACAGAACCTATGGCTACACCTTC.

CDR3 sequence reads: CAWSYGTGRYSNQPQHF. CDR3 sequence (DNA): TGTGCCTGGAGCTATGGGACAGGGCGTTATAGCAATCAGCCCCAGCATTTT. This chain joins TRBV30 and TRBJ1-5; 9 nucleotides match TRBD1. J lost 0 bases, V lost 3 bases, and 9 bases had no gene match. The CDR3 sequence is 17 residues long. CDR1 is GTSNPN, CDR2 SVGIG, per germline (reference sequence).

This chain connects TRBV29-1 to TRBJ1-1; D may be TRBD1 (6 bases). The CDR3 loop spans 15 amino acids. Looked up from germline, CDR1 is SQVTM and CDR2 is ANQGSEA. Trimming cost V 8 bases and J 5 bases, with 24 bases left between them. Here the CDR3 DNA reads TGCAGCCCGGGCCCCCCCGCGGACAGAGAGACTGAAGCTTTCTTT. The encoded protein is CSPGPPADRETEAFF.

The chain uses TRBV24-1 and TRBJ2-5, with a tentative D call TRBD1 (6 bases). The germline CDR1 and CDR2 sequences are KGHDR and SFDVKD. Trimming took 4 bases from V and 5 from J, leaving 16 bases between them. CDR3 length: 15 residues. CDR3 sequence: CATSDTQGPGETQYF. CDR3 nucleotides: TGTGCCACCAGTGACACGCAGGGGCCAGGGGAGACCCAGTACTTC.

The CDR3 region is CASTGRAGPYEQYV. CDR3 DNA: TGTGCCAGCACCGGAAGGGCAGGTCCCTACGAGCAGTACGTC. The gene calls are TRBV6-5 and TRBJ2-7, with D unclear. Between the trimmed V and J ends, which lost 7 bases and 2 bases, there was a span of 15 bases. The CDR3 contains 14 residues. From germline, CDR1 is MNHEY and CDR2 SVGAGI.

V usage is TRBV27 and J usage is TRBJ2-7; D is possibly TRBD2 (6 bases). The ends were cut back, 0 bases at V and 4 bases at J, with 13 bases in the middle. This CDR3 comprises 15 residues. Germline loops: CDR1 MNHEY, CDR2 SMNVEV (reference sequence). The CDR3 DNA reads as TGTGCCAGCAGTTTATCCACGGGAGCGGTTTACGAGCAGTACTTC. Translation: CASSLSTGAVYEQYF.

The rearrangement joins TRBV12-3 or TRBV12-4 to TRBJ2-7; TRBD2 is a possible D gene (6 bases). CDR3 length equals 12 residues. V lost 8 bases and J 1 base, leaving 9 bases between the germline ends. The CDR3 DNA reads as TGTGCCAGCGGGGGGTTTTCCTACGAGCAGTACTTC. Protein sequence: CASGGFSYEQYF.

The rearrangement links TRBV6-5 to TRBJ1-1; a weak D match, TRBD1 (5 bases). V was shortened by 2 bases and J by 5 bases, with 12 bases between the two germline ends. CDR1 and CDR2 (germline): MNHEY, SVGAGI. The length of the CDR3 is 14 residues. The CDR3 region has the DNA TGTGCCAGCAGTTACCCCGGGGGGGGAACTGAAGCTTTCTTT. The encoded protein is CASSYPGGGTEAFF.

This chain uses TRBV7-2 with TRBJ2-5, with D tentatively TRBD2 (6 bases). Germline-derived CDR1 and CDR2 are SGHTA and FQGNSA. Trimming cost V 5 bases and J 1 base, with 20 bases left between them. This CDR3 has 17 amino acids. This CDR3 is CASSPFLGGVFQETQYF. CDR3 bases: TGTGCCAGCAGCCCATTTTTAGGCGGGGTGTTCCAAGAGACCCAGTACTTC. Filled out from reference TRBV7-2 and TRBJ2-5, the complete variable domain reads GAGVSQSPSNKVTEKGKDVELRCDPISGHTALYWYRQSLGQGLEFLIYFQGNSAPDKSGLPSDRFSAERTGGSVSTLTIQRTQQEDSAVYLCASSPFLGGVFQETQYFGPGTRLLVL.

V gene TRBV3-1 (or the pseudogene TRBV3-2) combines with J gene TRBJ2-1; weak D call: TRBD2 (6 bases). The germline gives CDR1 LGHDT, CDR2 YNNKEL (reference sequence). V lost 1 base and J 8 bases, leaving 15 bases between the germline ends. This CDR3 spans 15 amino acids. The CDR3 nucleotides are TGTGCCAGCAGCCAAGGCCCCCGGGGGAATTATGAGCAGTTCTTC. Translated: CASSQGPRGNYEQFF.

The gene calls are TRBV3-1 (or the pseudogene TRBV3-2) and TRBJ2-1, with 10 bases matching TRBD2. V lost 2 bases and J lost 6; bases outside the gene matches: 4. CDR1 is LGHDT, CDR2 YNNKEL, per germline (reference sequence). CDR3 length equals 15 residues. This CDR3 reads CASSQTSGDANEQFF. The CDR3 DNA reads as TGTGCCAGCAGCCAAACTAGCGGGGACGCCAATGAGCAGTTCTTC.

The chain joins TRBV10-2 to TRBJ2-3; 8 bases align to TRBD2. J was trimmed by 1 base and V by 6 bases; bases with no gene match: 3. CDR1 is WSHSY and CDR2 is SAAADI in the germline V gene. The CDR3 length is 14 residues. The CDR3, as DNA: TGCGCCAGCAGCATACTAGCGGGCACAGATACGCAGTATTTT. It codes for CASSILAGTDTQYF.

This chain uses TRBV5-1 with TRBJ1-5; possibly TRBD1 for D (5 bases). Trimming stripped 4 bases from V and 5 bases from J, with 10 bases between. Germline lookup yields CDR1 SGHRS and CDR2 YFSETQ. This CDR3 is 13 amino acids long. The DNA of the CDR3 is TGCGCCAGCAGCCCTAGAGGGGATCAGCCCCAGCATTTT. The encoded protein is CASSPRGDQPQHF.

The gene calls are TRBV28 and TRBJ2-2, with D possibly matching TRBD2 (7 bases). V dropped 4 bases and J dropped 5 bases, with 14 bases sitting between them. The CDR3 totals 15 residues. Germline V lookup: CDR1 MDHEN, CDR2 SYDVKM. The CDR3 bases are TGTGCCAGCAGTTCCGGGGGGACAAGTACCGGGGAGCTGTTTTTT. Protein: CASSSGGTSTGELFF.

The V gene is TRBV30, the J gene TRBJ2-2; a possible D gene is TRBD2 (6 bases). Germline lookup yields CDR1 GTSNPN and CDR2 SVGIG (reference sequence). The CDR3 is 16 residues long. V was cut by 3 bases and J by 4 bases, with 18 bases left in between. Written as DNA, the CDR3 is TGTGCCTGGAGGGGGGGTAAAACCTCGAGCACCGGGGAGCTGTTTTTT. Its translation: CAWRGGKTSSTGELFF.